Each of the 32 T cell receptor beta chains below was sequenced from the same sample in a study of neurological immune-mediated disorders. Noted time point: longitudinal time-point 1 (baseline). TCRdb reprocessed the 5' RACE reads with MiXCR, giving one entry per CDR3 protein. The repertoire holds 55,000 to 70,000 distinct CDR3 sequences, with roughly a tenth as singletons. Sequencing was done on a sample of PBMCs. The receptor set was obtained from a male donor with HTLV-1-associated myelopathy (HAM/TSP).

This clonotype came up many times. The chain is built from TRBV27 and TRBJ2-2, with D hard to call. Trimming removed 1 base at V and 2 bases at J, with 8 bases between. The CDR3 covers 15 residues. The germline V gene has CDR1 MNHEY and CDR2 SMNVEV (reference sequence). The CDR3 reads CASSLLVGNTGELFF. The CDR3 DNA reads TGTGCCAGCAGTTTATTGGTGGGAAACACCGGGGAGCTGTTTTTT.

This clonotype was seen many times. The chain links TRBV20-1 to TRBJ1-3; D is unresolved. CDR3 length: 12 residues. V lost 5 bases, J lost 0 bases, and 5 bases lay in between. The germline V gene encodes CDR1 DFQATT and CDR2 SNEGSKA (reference sequence). The CDR3 coding sequence is TGCAGTGCTCAGCTCTCTGGAAACACCATATATTTT. Amino acid sequence: CSAQLSGNTIYF.

This clonotype came up many times. V is TRBV5-1 and J is TRBJ2-7, with TRBD2 as a possible D gene (5 bases). V lost 5 bases, J lost 4 bases, and 19 bases lay in between. Germline V gene lookup returns CDR1 SGHRS and CDR2 YFSETQ. The CDR3 contains 15 residues. CDR3: CASSWYGLPIYEQYF. In nucleotides, the CDR3 is TGCGCCAGCAGTTGGTATGGACTCCCCATTTACGAGCAGTACTTC.

Many counts were recorded for this clonotype. The CDR3 is CASSPPRTLDGYTF. CDR3 nucleotide sequence: TGTGCCAGCAGCCCCCCCCGGACCTTAGATGGCTACACCTTC. The chain carries TRBV7-2 and TRBJ1-2; D not certain. Germline values: CDR1 SGHTA, CDR2 FQGNSA. V was cut by 5 bases and J by 6 bases, with 16 bases left in between. The CDR3 runs to 14 residues.

This clonotype was seen many times. The genes are TRBV5-6 and TRBJ1-5, with D possibly being TRBD1 (5 bases). Trimming left V 2 bases short and J 4 bases short, with 13 bases between. The germline V gene has CDR1 SGHDT and CDR2 YYEEEE. The CDR3 length is 15 residues. The CDR3, as DNA: TGTGCCAGCAGCTTAGCTCGTGGGGGGAATCAGCCCCAGCATTTT. Translating gives CASSLARGGNQPQHF.

This clonotype was observed a few times. The V and J genes are TRBV6-2 or TRBV6-3 and TRBJ1-1, with TRBD1 matching over 7 bases. The CDR3 loop spans 17 amino acids. Germline V CDR1 and CDR2: MNHEY, SVGEGT. J lost 1 base, V lost 6 bases, and 14 bases had no gene match. The CDR3 is CASSPTGSKIKNTEAFF. CDR3 sequence (DNA): TGTGCCAGCAGCCCGACAGGGTCCAAAATAAAGAACACTGAAGCTTTCTTT.

The sample holds many counts of this clonotype. The V call is TRBV7-3, the J call TRBJ1-1; no reliable D call. Germline-derived CDR1 and CDR2 are SGHTA and FQGTGA. The CDR3 runs 15 residues. V lost 1 base and J 1 base, leaving 10 bases between the germline ends. The CDR3 DNA reads as TGTGCCAGCAGCTTAAGGGCCGGCCGGAACACTGAAGCTTTCTTT. Encoded protein: CASSLRAGRNTEAFF.

This clonotype came up many times. The rearrangement links TRBV21-1 to TRBJ2-7; no check of the table's D call, TRBD1, against the DNA was made. TRBV21-1 is tagged as a pseudogene. The CDR3 runs to 15 residues. CDR3 nucleotides: TGTGCCAGCAGCCCCCGGGACAGGGGTCTGTACGAGCAGTACTTC. Translation gives CASSPRDRGLYEQYF.

This clonotype was seen at least ten times. This chain links TRBV29-1 with TRBJ2-4; the D is unclear. The CDR3 sequence is 14 residues long. The V end lost 0 bases, the J end lost 0 bases, and 6 bases lay between the germline ends. Germline-derived CDR1 and CDR2 are SQVTM and ANQGSEA. DNA for the CDR3: TGCAGCGTTGAAGACTTACTAGCCAAAAACATTCAGTACTTC. Translated, it gives CSVEDLLAKNIQYF.

There are many counts of this clonotype. The chain couples TRBV5-1 to TRBJ2-3; D remains ambiguous. Germline V gene data show CDR1 as SGHRS and CDR2 as YFSETQ. V was trimmed by 2 bases and J by 4 bases, leaving 11 bases between them. The CDR3 sequence is 14 residues long. CDR3 protein: CASSFSPVADTQYF. CDR3 sequence (DNA): TGCGCCAGCAGCTTCAGTCCCGTGGCAGATACGCAGTATTTT. Variable domain in full (rest from reference TRBV5-1 and TRBJ2-3): KAGVTQTPRYLIKTRGQQVTLSCSPISGHRSVSWYQQTPGQGLQFLFEYFSETQRNKGNFPGRFSGRQFSNSRSEMNVSTLELGDSALYLCASSFSPVADTQYFGPGTRLTVL.

This clonotype has at least ten counts. The rearrangement joins TRBV28 to TRBJ2-7, with a possible D match to TRBD1 (6 bases). CDR1 is MDHEN and CDR2 is SYDVKM in the germline V gene. CDR3 length equals 14 residues. V was pared by 6 bases and J by 1 base, with 13 bases between. CDR3 in amino acids: CASRPGQLSYEQYF. CDR3 nucleotide sequence: TGTGCCAGCAGACCGGGACAACTTTCCTACGAGCAGTACTTC.

This clonotype was seen ten or more times. The CDR3 is CSVGLGGGEQFF. The DNA for the CDR3 is TGCAGCGTAGGACTAGGGGGCGGTGAGCAGTTCTTC. The J gene is TRBJ2-1, the V gene TRBV29-1, with D perhaps given as TRBD1 or TRBD2 (7 bases each). Germline lookup yields CDR1 SQVTM and CDR2 ANQGSEA. The CDR3 has 12 residues. Trimming shortened V by 6 bases and J by 9 bases, and 15 bases separated the two germline ends.

This clonotype was found many times. The V and J genes are TRBV7-3 and TRBJ2-7; the D gene is possibly TRBD1 (5 bases). CDR1 and CDR2 (germline): SGHTA, FQGTGA. The CDR3 covers 13 residues. The germline V and J ends were trimmed by 5 bases and 4 bases, with 12 bases remaining between them. The CDR3 nucleotides read TGTGCCAGCAGCACAAACCCAGGGTACGAGCAGTACTTC. This sequence encodes CASSTNPGYEQYF.

This clonotype has at least ten counts. The CDR3 nucleotides read TGTGCCAGCAGCTTGGGCCCACAGGGCGCTGGGGCCAACGTCCTGACTTTC. This encodes CASSLGPQGAGANVLTF. The J gene is TRBJ2-6, the V gene TRBV5-6; TRBD1 might be the D (6 bases). V was clipped by 0 bases and J by 2 bases, with 12 bases between them. Germline CDR1 is SGHDT and CDR2 is YYEEEE. The CDR3 extends over 17 amino acids.

V gene TRBV18 combines with J gene TRBJ2-5; the D gene is possibly TRBD2 (6 bases). The germline V and J ends were trimmed by 1 base and 4 bases, with 19 bases remaining between them. CDR1 KGHSH and CDR2 LQKENI come from the germline V gene. This CDR3 comprises 17 residues. The CDR3 sequence is CASSPQGDGGWTETQYF. DNA of the CDR3: TGTGCCAGCTCACCACAAGGGGACGGAGGGTGGACAGAGACCCAGTACTTC.

This clonotype was counted many times. This sequence joins TRBV7-8 and TRBJ1-5; D may be TRBD1 (6 bases). This CDR3 region has 15 residues. The V end lost 0 bases, the J end lost 4 bases, and 10 bases lay between the germline ends. Germline CDR1 and CDR2: SGHVS and FQNEAQ. CDR3 in DNA: TGTGCCAGCAGCTTAGCCCCTACAGGGAATCAGCCCCAGCATTTT. It is translated as CASSLAPTGNQPQHF.

This clonotype was seen more than once but under ten times. The chain uses TRBV4-1 and TRBJ2-3; a weak D match, TRBD2 (6 bases). This CDR3 contains 16 residues. CDR1 is MGHRA, CDR2 YSYEKL, per germline. Trimming took 4 bases from V and 4 from J, leaving 18 bases between them. The CDR3 protein is CASSPWGQGGADTQYF. DNA of the CDR3: TGCGCCAGCAGCCCGTGGGGTCAGGGAGGTGCAGATACGCAGTATTTT.

This clonotype was seen ten or more times. The gene calls are TRBV24-1 and TRBJ2-1, with 14 bases lining up with TRBD2. The CDR3 loop spans 19 amino acids. J gave up 1 base and V 3 bases, and 7 bases lay outside the gene matches. The germline CDR1 and CDR2 sequences are KGHDR and SFDVKD. CDR3 nucleotides: TGTGCCACCAGTGATAGCGGACTAGCGGGGGGTCCATCCTACAATGAGCAGTTCTTC. Its protein is CATSDSGLAGGPSYNEQFF.

This clonotype has a count of ten or more. The rearrangement uses TRBV5-1 and TRBJ2-2, with D maybe TRBD1 (6 bases). The CDR3 sequence is 15 residues long. Trimming shortened V by 3 bases and J by 0 bases, and 9 bases separated the two germline ends. Germline CDR1 is SGHRS and CDR2 is YFSETQ. CDR3 protein: CASSSGQTNTGELFF. The DNA for the CDR3 is TGCGCCAGCAGCTCCGGACAGACGAACACCGGGGAGCTGTTTTTT.

This clonotype was found many times. The chain couples TRBV27 to TRBJ2-3; D ambiguous. In germline, CDR1 is MNHEY, CDR2 SMNVEV (reference sequence). With 1 base removed from V and 0 bases from J, the gap between germline ends came to 8 bases. The CDR3 is 15 residues long. The CDR3 loop is CASSLFPTSTDTQYF. The CDR3 region has the DNA TGTGCCAGCAGTTTATTTCCCACTAGCACAGATACGCAGTATTTT.

Ten or more counts support this clonotype. V is TRBV20-1 and J is TRBJ1-2; no definite D call. V shed 0 bases and J shed 0 bases, with 8 bases lying between them. Germline V lookup: CDR1 DFQATT, CDR2 SNEGSKA (reference sequence). This CDR3 is 14 amino acids long. CDR3 DNA: TGCAGTGCTAGAGAGAGCTACTCTAACTATGGCTACACCTTC. Protein product: CSARESYSNYGYTF.

In its sample, this clonotype was seen many times. The chain carries TRBV20-1 and TRBJ2-1; 12 bases fit TRBD2. Germline CDR1 reads DFQATT; CDR2 reads SNEGSKA (reference sequence). V trimming: 6 bases; J trimming: 7 bases; junction bases outside the gene matches: 7. This CDR3 contains 14 residues. In DNA form, the CDR3 reads TGCAGTGCGGCCGGGACTAGCGGGCTAAATGAGCAGTTCTTC. It encodes CSAAGTSGLNEQFF.

This clonotype was seen repeatedly, ten times or more. The gene calls are TRBV6-5 and TRBJ2-5; 7 nucleotides align to TRBD2. The ends lost 0 bases at V and 5 bases at J; junction bases unmatched: 21. CDR3 size: 20 residues. The V gene's germline CDR1 is MNHEY and CDR2 SVGAGI. The CDR3 DNA reads TGTGCCAGCAGTTACTCTGGCCCGCTAGCGGTCCACTTTGGCGGGGAGACCCAGTACTTC. Translated, it gives CASSYSGPLAVHFGGETQYF.

The chain employs TRBV7-2 and TRBJ2-5; perhaps D is TRBD1 or TRBD2 (5 bases each). Germline-derived CDR1 and CDR2 are SGHTA and FQGNSA. This CDR3 is 13 amino acids long. Trimming removed 3 bases from V and 5 bases from J, with 10 bases in between. Here the CDR3 reads CASSFGAWETQYF. The CDR3, as DNA: TGTGCCAGCAGCTTCGGGGCCTGGGAGACCCAGTACTTC.

This clonotype was seen many times. The genes are TRBV10-3 and TRBJ1-1; the D is unclear. This CDR3 is built from 12 residues. V was cut by 6 bases and J by 0 bases, with 5 bases left in between. Germline lookup yields CDR1 ENHRY and CDR2 SYGVKD. Written as DNA, the CDR3 is TGTGCCATCAGGGACGTGAACACTGAAGCTTTCTTT. This codes for CAIRDVNTEAFF.

This clonotype was observed at least ten times. The junction departs from germline at one end; a sequencing error may be responsible. Written as DNA, the CDR3 is TGTGCAAGCACCCCGGGGCGTGAGCAGTACTTC. Amino acids: CASTPGREQYF. This rearrangement joins TRBV25-1 to TRBJ2-7; D may match TRBD1 or TRBD2 (5 bases each). The CDR3 totals 11 residues. Per the germline V gene, CDR1 is MGHDK and CDR2 is SYGVNS.

This clonotype occurred many times. The rearrangement joins TRBV5-1 to TRBJ1-4; D is uncertain. V shed 0 bases and J shed 8 bases, with 8 bases lying between them. The germline CDR1 and CDR2 sequences are SGHRS and YFSETQ. The CDR3 contains 13 residues. The CDR3 spells CASSLVPTEKLFF. DNA for the CDR3: TGCGCCAGCAGCTTGGTGCCTACAGAAAAACTGTTTTTT.

This clonotype occurred many times. The rearrangement uses TRBV20-1 and TRBJ2-5; D ambiguous. Trimming stripped 1 base from V and 7 bases from J, with 13 bases between. Germline V gives CDR1 DFQATT, CDR2 SNEGSKA (reference sequence). CDR3 length: 13 residues. The CDR3: CSARGGPFLTQYF. As DNA, the CDR3 is TGCAGTGCTAGAGGCGGACCGTTCCTGACCCAGTACTTC.

There are many counts of this clonotype. This sequence joins TRBV4-3 and TRBJ2-7; TRBD1 aligns across 8 bases. Germline V gene sequence: CDR1 LGHNA, CDR2 YSLEER. CDR3 length: 14 amino acids. Germline trimming cut 0 bases from V and 3 bases from J; bases unmatched to any gene: 1. The CDR3 bases are TGCGCCAGCAGCCAAGACAGGGGGCACTACGAGCAGTACTTC. Its translation is CASSQDRGHYEQYF.

Many counts were recorded for this clonotype. This chain uses TRBV12-3 or TRBV12-4 with TRBJ2-7; 7 bases align to TRBD1. After removal of 6 bases from V and 1 base from J, the junction contained 6 bases not matched to a gene. This CDR3 contains 14 residues. The CDR3 reads CASSPTGVSYEQYF. CDR3 nucleotides: TGTGCCAGCAGCCCCACAGGGGTTTCCTACGAGCAGTACTTC.

This clonotype was recorded many times. V gene TRBV20-1 combines with J gene TRBJ1-5, with no clear D. Germline CDR1 DFQATT, CDR2 SNEGSKA (reference sequence). Deletions cut 1 base from V and 1 base from J, with 20 bases between. The CDR3 sequence is 18 residues long. CDR3 residues: CSARAILPGRLSNQPQHF. For the CDR3, the DNA is TGCAGTGCTAGAGCAATACTCCCCGGACGGCTGAGCAATCAGCCCCAGCATTTT.

At least ten counts were recorded for this clonotype. The chain joins TRBV5-1 to TRBJ2-1; no reliable D call. The V gene's germline CDR1 is SGHRS and CDR2 YFSETQ. Trimming shortened V by 9 bases and J by 0 bases, and 16 bases separated the two germline ends. The CDR3 covers 15 residues. CDR3 sequence: CATRPQPSSYNEQFF. The CDR3 region has the DNA TGCGCCACCCGACCACAGCCGAGCTCCTACAATGAGCAGTTCTTC. The whole variable domain, remainder taken from reference TRBV5-1 and TRBJ2-1, is KAGVTQTPRYLIKTRGQQVTLSCSPISGHRSVSWYQQTPGQGLQFLFEYFSETQRNKGNFPGRFSGRQFSNSRSEMNVSTLELGDSALYLCATRPQPSSYNEQFFGPGTRLTVL.